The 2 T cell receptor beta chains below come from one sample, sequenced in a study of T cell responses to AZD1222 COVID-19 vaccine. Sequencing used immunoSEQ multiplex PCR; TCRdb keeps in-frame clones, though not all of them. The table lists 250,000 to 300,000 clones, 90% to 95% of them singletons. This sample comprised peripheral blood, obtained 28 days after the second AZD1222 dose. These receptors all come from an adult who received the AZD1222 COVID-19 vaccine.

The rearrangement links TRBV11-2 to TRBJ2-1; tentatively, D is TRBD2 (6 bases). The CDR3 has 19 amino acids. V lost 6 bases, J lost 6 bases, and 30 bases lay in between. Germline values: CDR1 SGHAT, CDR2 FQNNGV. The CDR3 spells CASSPRDSLVVSLFNEQFF. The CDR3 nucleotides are TGTGCCAGCAGTCCACGGGACTCGTTAGTAGTCAGTCTTTTCAATGAGCAGTTCTTC.

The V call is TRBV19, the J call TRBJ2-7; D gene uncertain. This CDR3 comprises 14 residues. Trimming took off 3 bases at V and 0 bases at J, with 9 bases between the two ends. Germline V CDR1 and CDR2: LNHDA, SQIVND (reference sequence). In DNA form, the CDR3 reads TGTGCCAGTAGTATGGGCCTGAACTCCTACGAGCAGTACTTC. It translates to CASSMGLNSYEQYF.